The clone carrying this T cell receptor (beta chain) has a handful of counts. Its antigen is as yet unknown. The genes and germline here are from mouse. The DNA ends 1 residue before the CDR3 does, and the rest of the CDR3 is filled in from the germline J gene. The data originate from a study of tissue T cells after allogeneic stem cell transplantation. Study outcomes and limitations: Which tissue TCRs were alloreactive or antigen-specific was not determined. Some clones might be persisting host cells.

Sequenced by immunoSEQ multiplex PCR; TCRdb stores in-frame clones only, minus some. In the table there are 2,900 or so clones, around two fifths of which are singletons. The time point denotes: mouse harvest day 14 after allogeneic transplant. Mouse grafts combined 10^7 T-cell-depleted bone marrow cells with 10^6 splenic CD5+ T cells. This mouse GVHD model was MHC-mismatched B6 to BALB/c, profiled day 7 or 14. V was cut by 3 bases and J by 0 bases, with 6 bases left in between. The CDR3 is 14 amino acids. Germline V gives CDR1 KGHPV, CDR2 FQNQEV (reference sequence). Specimen: gut tissue. This TCR was sampled from a female BALB/c mouse given C57BL/6 T cells with graft-versus-host disease after an allogeneic hematopoietic cell transplant. This chain joins TRBV26 and TRBJ1-3; D unclear. Incomplete CDR3 DNA: TGTGCCAGCAGTCTCGCCAATTCTGGAAATACGCTCTAT. It codes for CASSLANSGNTLY. The whole CDR3 is CASSLANSGNTLYF.